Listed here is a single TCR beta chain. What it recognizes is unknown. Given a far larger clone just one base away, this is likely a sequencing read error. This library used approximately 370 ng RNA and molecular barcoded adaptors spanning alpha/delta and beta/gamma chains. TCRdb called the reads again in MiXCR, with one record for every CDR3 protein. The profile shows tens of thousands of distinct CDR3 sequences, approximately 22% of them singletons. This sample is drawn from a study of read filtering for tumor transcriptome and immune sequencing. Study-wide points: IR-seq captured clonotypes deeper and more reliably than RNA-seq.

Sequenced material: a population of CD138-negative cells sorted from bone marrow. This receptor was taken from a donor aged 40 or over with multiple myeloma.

CDR3 nucleotides: TGCGCCAGCAGCCGACGTGGTAGGGAGGATACGCAGTATTTT. Its protein is CASSRRGREDTQYF. The rearrangement links TRBV4-1 to TRBJ1-4, with a weak D call TRBD2 (5 bases). The J call may not be correct, given that the DNA end is closer to TRBJ2-3. Germline V CDR1 and CDR2: MGHRA, YSYEKL. The CDR3 is 14 residues long.